These 29 T cell receptor beta chains came from one sample sequenced in a study of neurological immune-mediated disorders. MiXCR was run by TCRdb on the 5' RACE reads, yielding one entry per CDR3 protein. In the table there are more than 30,000 distinct CDR3 sequences, 13% of which are singletons. Indicated time point: technical triplicate 2. Material for sequencing was CD4+ T cells from blood. The receptors here all came from a female donor with HTLV-1-associated myelopathy (HAM/TSP).

The sample holds many counts of this clonotype. V is TRBV6-6 and J is TRBJ1-1; D not certain. V dropped 0 bases and J dropped 0 bases, with 11 bases sitting between them. CDR3 length: 16 amino acids. CDR1 is MNHNY and CDR2 is SVGAGI in the germline V gene (reference sequence). This CDR3 reads CASSYSGSAMNTEAFF. Written as DNA, the CDR3 is TGTGCCAGCAGTTACTCGGGCAGCGCCATGAACACTGAAGCTTTCTTT.

This clonotype has a count of ten or more. The chain carries TRBV29-1 and TRBJ1-1; D is undetermined. The CDR3 length is 12 residues. Per the germline V gene, CDR1 is SQVTM and CDR2 is ANQGSEA. Trimming took 6 bases from V and 1 from J, leaving 9 bases between them. The CDR3 DNA reads as TGCAGCGTCCCGGCGAGGAACACTGAAGCTTTCTTT. Translating gives CSVPARNTEAFF.

Many counts were recorded for this clonotype. The chain joins TRBV12-3 or TRBV12-4 to TRBJ1-1; D is unclear. The CDR3 is made up of 16 amino acids. The ends were cut back, 7 bases at V and 2 bases at J, with 20 bases in the middle. The CDR3 here is CASTPDPGRPNTEAFF. The CDR3 nucleotides read TGTGCCAGCACTCCTGATCCTGGACGGCCAAACACTGAAGCTTTCTTT.

In its sample, this clonotype was seen many times. The V call is TRBV20-1, the J call TRBJ2-3; possible D gene TRBD2, 5 bases. This CDR3 is built from 14 residues. The germline gives CDR1 DFQATT, CDR2 SNEGSKA (reference sequence). V lost 2 bases and J 4 bases, leaving 13 bases between the germline ends. CDR3 sequence: CSARIEGRADTQYF. The CDR3, as DNA: TGCAGTGCTAGAATAGAAGGGCGGGCAGATACGCAGTATTTT.

This clonotype was counted many times. The gene calls are TRBV5-1 and TRBJ1-6, with a weak D call TRBD1 (5 bases). CDR1 and CDR2 from the germline V gene are SGHRS and YFSETQ. The V end was cut by 0 bases, the J end by 6 bases, with 7 bases between. The CDR3 length is 14 residues. The CDR3 loop is CASSLGQSNSPLHF. In nucleotides, the CDR3 is TGCGCCAGCAGCTTGGGACAGTCTAATTCACCCCTCCACTTT. Supplemented by reference TRBV5-1 and TRBJ1-6, the full variable domain reads KAGVTQTPRYLIKTRGQQVTLSCSPISGHRSVSWYQQTPGQGLQFLFEYFSETQRNKGNFPGRFSGRQFSNSRSEMNVSTLELGDSALYLCASSLGQSNSPLHFGNGTRLTVT.

This clonotype was seen many times. The V call is TRBV20-1, the J call TRBJ2-1; 11 positions match TRBD2. This CDR3 comprises 14 residues. Germline V CDR1 and CDR2: DFQATT, SNEGSKA (reference sequence). Losses at the gene ends were 6 bases for V and 4 bases for J; bases not matched to a gene: 5. CDR3 sequence reads: CSAPRLAGYNEQFF. The CDR3 DNA reads as TGCAGTGCCCCCAGACTAGCGGGGTACAATGAGCAGTTCTTC.

In its sample, this clonotype was seen many times. The chain employs TRBV10-3 and TRBJ2-7, with 11 bases identical to TRBD1. After removal of 0 bases from V and 6 bases from J, the junction contained 7 bases not matched to a gene. In germline, CDR1 is ENHRY, CDR2 SYGVKD. This CDR3 has 16 amino acids. Here the CDR3 reads CAISESSGTGGSEQYF. In DNA, the CDR3 is TGTGCCATCAGTGAGTCGTCCGGGACAGGGGGTTCCGAGCAGTACTTC.

Of note for this clonotype: Possible read error: a much larger clone is one base away. The genes are TRBV3-1 and TRBJ2-7, with 10 positions matching TRBD1. The CDR3 is made up of 14 amino acids. Germline V CDR1 and CDR2: LGHDT, YNNKEL (reference sequence). This CDR3 reads CDSSPWDRGYEQYF. The CDR3 bases are TGTGACAGCAGCCCCTGGGACAGGGGATACGAGCAGTACTTC.

This clonotype was seen at least ten times. This chain joins TRBV7-2 and TRBJ2-1, with D possibly being TRBD2 (6 bases). Germline CDR1 reads SGHTA; CDR2 reads FQGNSA. The CDR3 loop spans 11 amino acids. Trimming shortened V by 4 bases and J by 15 bases, and 13 bases separated the two germline ends. The CDR3 is CASSSTSLLFF. In DNA form, the CDR3 reads TGTGCCAGCAGCTCGACTAGTCTCCTGTTCTTC.

This chain links TRBV29-1 with TRBJ2-2; 9 bases agree with TRBD1. V shed 5 bases, J shed 16 bases, and the junction held 26 bases outside the gene matches. This CDR3 is 17 amino acids long. The germline V gene encodes CDR1 SQVTM and CDR2 ANQGSEA. For the CDR3, the DNA is TGCAGCGTTCGCGGGACAGGGACGCAAGCGAACACCGGGGATCCGTTTTTT. This codes for CSVRGTGTQANTGDPFF.

Turning to this clonotype: Mismatch with germline at one junction end may stem from a read error. V is TRBV7-2 and J is TRBJ2-1, with TRBD2 identical over 7 bases. This CDR3 spans 13 amino acids. CDR1 and CDR2 from the germline V gene are SGHTA and FQGNSA. The CDR3 is CSSSFPGLYEQFF. The CDR3 DNA reads as TGTTCCAGCAGCTTCCCGGGACTATACGAGCAGTTCTTC.

V gene TRBV20-1 combines with J gene TRBJ1-5, with 9 bases aligning to TRBD1. The J segment lost 16 bases and the V segment lost 6 bases, leaving 19 bases of the junction unmatched. Germline assignment: CDR1 DFQATT and CDR2 SNEGSKA (reference sequence). This CDR3 has 14 residues. CDR3 protein: CSAKEDRGAQPKHF. CDR3 coding DNA: TGCAGTGCAAAAGAGGACAGGGGAGCTCAGCCCAAACATTTT.

This clonotype was recorded many times. The genes are TRBV20-1 and TRBJ2-7, with D unresolved. There are 11 residues in the CDR3. CDR1 DFQATT and CDR2 SNEGSKA come from the germline V gene (reference sequence). Trimming pared 5 bases from V and 3 bases from J, leaving 8 bases between. CDR3 sequence reads: CSAGGNYEQYF. For the CDR3, the DNA is TGCAGTGCTGGCGGCAACTACGAGCAGTACTTC.

This clonotype was seen once. The rearrangement joins TRBV29-1 to TRBJ2-7; 12 bases align to TRBD2. V dropped 6 bases and J dropped 0; count of bases not matched to a gene: 6. The germline V gene encodes CDR1 SQVTM and CDR2 ANQGSEA. The length of the CDR3 is 15 residues. The chain's CDR3 is CSVSKGLAGSYEQYF. The CDR3 DNA follows: TGCAGCGTCAGCAAGGGACTAGCGGGCTCCTACGAGCAGTACTTC.

At least ten counts were recorded for this clonotype. This chain joins TRBV11-2 and TRBJ2-7, with TRBD2 identical over 10 bases. Germline V gene lookup returns CDR1 SGHAT and CDR2 FQNNGV. Trimming removed 5 bases from V and 5 bases from J; junction bases left unmatched: 9. The CDR3 length is 15 residues. In nucleotides, the CDR3 is TGTGCCAGCAGCGGTAGGACTAGCGGCGCCGACGAGCAGTACTTC. Its protein is CASSGRTSGADEQYF.

At least ten counts were recorded for this clonotype. CDR3 protein: CASRARLGHYSNQPQHF. CDR3 coding DNA: TGTGCCAGCCGAGCCCGACTGGGACATTATAGCAATCAGCCCCAGCATTTT. The V call is TRBV6-6, the J call TRBJ1-5, with a possible D match to TRBD1 (6 bases). V lost 8 bases, J lost 0 bases, and 20 bases lay in between. CDR1 MNHNY and CDR2 SVGAGI come from the germline V gene (reference sequence). CDR3 length equals 17 residues.

This clonotype was found many times. DNA of the CDR3: TGTGCCAGCAGTTTCGGCCCGACAACTAGCACAGATACGCAGTATTTT. This codes for CASSFGPTTSTDTQYF. The rearrangement uses TRBV28 and TRBJ2-3; D unclear. CDR1 is MDHEN and CDR2 is SYDVKM in the germline V gene. The CDR3 totals 16 residues. Between the trimmed V and J ends, which lost 3 bases and 0 bases, there was a span of 13 bases.

This clonotype was recorded at least ten times. V gene TRBV12-3 or TRBV12-4 combines with J gene TRBJ2-3; the D is unclear. The CDR3 is made up of 14 amino acids. Trimming removed 2 bases from V and 2 bases from J, with 8 bases in between. The CDR3 nucleotides are TGTGCCAGCAGTTTACGTCAGACCACAGATACGCAGTATTTT. Protein sequence: CASSLRQTTDTQYF.

The J gene is TRBJ2-5, the V gene TRBV3-1, with TRBD2 as a possible D gene (5 bases). Germline V gene data show CDR1 as LGHDT and CDR2 as YNNKEL (reference sequence). The CDR3 extends over 15 amino acids. Trimming took 0 bases from V and 2 from J, leaving 10 bases between them. This CDR3 is CASSQDGGLQETQYF. CDR3 nucleotides: TGTGCCAGCAGCCAAGACGGCGGACTTCAAGAGACCCAGTACTTC.

The table lists this clonotype with many counts. This chain joins TRBV10-3 and TRBJ2-5, with D perhaps TRBD2 (6 bases). V was pared by 2 bases and J by 4 bases, with 11 bases between. Germline V gives CDR1 ENHRY, CDR2 SYGVKD. The CDR3 runs 14 residues. The CDR3 DNA reads as TGTGCCATCAGTGAGGGAGGGGCCCTAGAGACCCAGTACTTC. It is translated as CAISEGGALETQYF.

This clonotype appeared many times. V gene TRBV6-5 combines with J gene TRBJ1-1, with D perhaps matching TRBD1 (5 bases). The CDR3 totals 15 residues. Germline CDR1 MNHEY, CDR2 SVGAGI. V lost 2 bases, J lost 2 bases, and 12 bases lay in between. The CDR3 DNA reads TGTGCCAGCAGTTACCGACAGACTCTAAACACTGAAGCTTTCTTT. This encodes CASSYRQTLNTEAFF.

This clonotype was observed at least ten times. The chain recombines TRBV2 with TRBJ2-1; the match to TRBD1 covers 10 bases. This CDR3 contains 14 residues. J lost 7 bases, V lost 7 bases, and 7 bases had no gene match. Germline CDR1 is SNHLY and CDR2 is FYNNEI. The CDR3 loop reads CASTRDRGQNEQFF. The CDR3 DNA reads as TGTGCCAGCACGAGGGACAGGGGCCAGAATGAGCAGTTCTTC.

This clonotype was seen repeatedly, ten times or more. The chain carries TRBV5-1 and TRBJ2-7; a weak D match, TRBD2 (5 bases). CDR1 SGHRS and CDR2 YFSETQ come from the germline V gene. The ends were cut back, 5 bases at V and 2 bases at J, with 11 bases in the middle. CDR3 size: 13 residues. CDR3 loop: CASRLDGTYEQYF. The CDR3, as DNA: TGCGCCAGCAGACTGGACGGGACCTACGAGCAGTACTTC.

This sequence joins TRBV18 and TRBJ1-5; D possibly corresponds to TRBD1 (5 bases). There are 14 residues in the CDR3. Trimming cost V 4 bases and J 4 bases, with 11 bases left between them. Germline V gene lookup returns CDR1 KGHSH and CDR2 LQKENI. The CDR3 nucleotides read TGTGCCAGCTCACGAGGACGGGGGAATCAGCCCCAGCATTTT. As protein: CASSRGRGNQPQHF. Full variable domain (rest looked up from reference TRBV18 and TRBJ1-5): NAGVMQNPRHLVRRRGQEARLRCSPMKGHSHVYWYRQLPEEGLKFMVYLQKENIIDESGMPKERFSAEFPKEGPSILRIQQVVRGDSAAYFCASSRGRGNQPQHFGDGTRLSIL.

This clonotype was seen many times. This chain links TRBV20-1 with TRBJ2-7; 9 nucleotides line up with TRBD2. Looked up from germline, CDR1 is DFQATT and CDR2 is SNEGSKA (reference sequence). This CDR3 comprises 14 residues. V shed 4 bases and J 3 bases; nucleotides not matched to a gene: 7. Here the CDR3 reads CSAISLAGRYEQYF. The CDR3 DNA sequence: TGCAGTGCTATATCGCTAGCGGGGCGCTACGAGCAGTACTTC.

This clonotype was detected many times. The rearrangement uses TRBV27 and TRBJ2-7; TRBD2 agrees at 8 bases. The CDR3 loop spans 15 amino acids. V trimming: 5 bases; J trimming: 4 bases; junction bases outside the gene matches: 10. CDR1 is MNHEY and CDR2 is SMNVEV in the germline V gene (reference sequence). The DNA of the CDR3 is TGTGCCAGCAGTCCCCGGGGGGGGGGCGGGTACGAGCAGTACTTC. It yields the protein CASSPRGGGGYEQYF.

This clonotype was detected many times. The rearrangement joins TRBV29-1 to TRBJ2-1; TRBD2 matches at 13 bases. CDR3 length: 15 residues. Germline V gene sequence: CDR1 SQVTM, CDR2 ANQGSEA. Trimming removed 6 bases from V and 9 bases from J; junction bases left unmatched: 11. The CDR3 nucleotides read TGCAGCGTCTCTTCTACTAGCGGGAGGGCCGGTGAGCAGTTCTTC. Amino acids: CSVSSTSGRAGEQFF.

The chain employs TRBV29-1 and TRBJ2-1; TRBD2 matches 9 bases. The CDR3 has 13 residues. The germline V gene encodes CDR1 SQVTM and CDR2 ANQGSEA. The DNA for the CDR3 is TGCATCGTCGCCGGGACTAGCTTGTCTGAGCAGTTCTTC. It yields the protein CIVAGTSLSEQFF.

This clonotype was seen many times. V is TRBV20-1 and J is TRBJ2-1; D is tentatively TRBD1 or TRBD2 (5 bases each). Trimming cost V 5 bases and J 3 bases, with 14 bases left between them. CDR3 length equals 14 residues. Germline-derived CDR1 and CDR2 are DFQATT and SNEGSKA (reference sequence). CDR3 region: CSAPASGLYNEQFF. CDR3 nucleotides: TGCAGTGCTCCCGCCTCGGGGCTCTACAATGAGCAGTTCTTC.